The 26 T cell receptor delta chains presented below share a single source sample, sequenced in a study of gamma delta lymphoproliferative disorders and STAT genes (dated by TCRdb to about 2018). Libraries were built with multiplex PCR. Sequencer: Illumina MiSeq. TCRdb processed the public reads again with the CATT caller, after which rows with matching DNA were combined. A total of under 1,500 delta-chain clones appear in this sample, about 1.5% of them only once. The top ten constitute more than 35% of the sample. TCR sequencing was performed on genomic DNA from peripheral blood mononuclear cells isolated from patients and controls. The sequenced sample was blood. The receptor source for this set is a human donor in good health.

Of note for this clone: TCRdb assigns this DNA the protein of a much larger clone, which departs from its translation at residue 14; this likely reflects a read error, and the protein shown comes from translating the DNA. The rearrangement uses TRAV38-2/DV8 and TRDJ1; D not certain. The CDR3 is 16 amino acids. Looked up from germline, CDR1 is TSESDYY and CDR2 is QEAYKQQN. The V end was cut by 0 bases, the J end by 12 bases, with 24 bases between. The DNA of the CDR3 is TGTGCTTATAGGAGCGTGTGGTACGTGACTGTAGAAAAATTCATCTTT. Its protein product is CAYRSVWYVTVEKFIF.

This clone has a handful of counts. The protein given by TCRdb reflects a much larger clone and differs at residue 3 from this DNA's translation, likely from a read error; the protein shown is the DNA's translation. The V and J genes are TRDV1 and TRDJ1; D gene uncertain. Germline loops: CDR1 TSWWSYY, CDR2 QGS. CDR3 length: 12 amino acids. The CDR3 region is CAFGDLECGLIF. The DNA for the CDR3 is TGTGCTTTTGGAGACCTAGAGTGTGGACTCATCTTT.

This clone was picked up a small number of times. A far larger clone is just one base off, so this is likely a read error. The same CDR3 is also encoded by other DNA sequences in this sample. V is TRDV2 and J is TRDJ1; 13 bases align to TRDD3. CDR3 length equals 18 residues. CDR1 and CDR2 (germline): GEAIGNYY, EKD. DNA for the CDR3: TGTGCCTGTGACACCGGACTACTGGGGGATACGCGGCACGATAAACTCATTTTT. Its protein product is CACDTGLLGDTRHDKLIF.

In regard to this clone: This probably arose from a read error, given a far larger clone one base away. This sample also contains other DNA sequences that code for the same CDR3. The rearrangement uses TRDV2 and TRDJ1; 9 bases agree with TRDD3. The CDR3 contains 18 residues. The V segment lost 0 bases and the J segment 4 bases; nucleotides outside the gene matches: 14. CDR1 and CDR2 from the germline V gene are GEAIGNYY and EKD. This CDR3 is CACDTGLLGDTRHDKLIF. The CDR3 coding sequence is TGTGCCTGTGACACCGGACTACTCGGGGATACGCGGCACGATAAACTCATCTTT.

Note on this clone: TCRdb pairs this DNA with a much larger clone's protein that differs at residue 11, likely a read error; the protein shown was translated from the DNA. The chain uses TRDV1 and TRDJ1, with TRDD3 identical over 10 bases. Germline V gene lookup returns CDR1 TSWWSYY and CDR2 QGS. The CDR3 has 25 amino acids. The V and J ends lost 5 bases and 0 bases, in that order; junction bases with no gene match: 33. CDR3 bases: TGTGCTCTTGGGTCCTCGCCCGACGCGGCCCTCTACAAATTTGACTGGGGGATGTACACCGATAAACTCATCTTT. This translates into CALGSSPDAALYKFDWGMYTDKLIF.

This clone has more than one count but fewer than ten. A far more abundant clone sits one base away, making this likely a read error. Other DNA sequences in the same sample also yield this CDR3. This chain joins TRDV1 and TRDJ1; 13 bases are a match to TRDD3. V was clipped by 6 bases and J by 0 bases; unmatched bases: 37. The length of the CDR3 is 27 residues. CDR1 is TSWWSYY, CDR2 QGS, per germline. This CDR3 reads CALGPRGVGLPKPEVLGDTGYTDKLIF. As DNA, the CDR3 is TGTGCTCTTGGCCCCCGAGGGGTCGGCCTTCCTAAGCCCGAGGTACTGGGGGATACGGGATACACCGATAAACTCATCTTT.

Comments on this clone: The protein held in TCRdb is that of a much larger clone and does not match this DNA's translation at residue 6, likely because of a read error; the protein shown is translated from the DNA. The J gene is TRDJ1, the V gene TRDV2; the match to TRDD3 covers 13 bases. Germline V gives CDR1 GEAIGNYY, CDR2 EKD. The V gene end was trimmed by 0 bases and the J gene end by 4 bases; junction bases not matched to a gene: 10. The CDR3 is 18 residues long. CDR3 nucleotides: TGTGCCTGTGACACCAGACTACTGGGGGATACGCGGCACGATAAACTCATCTTT. Translating gives CACDTRLLGDTRHDKLIF.

About this clone itself: The TCRdb protein comes from a much larger clone and disagrees with this DNA's translation at residue 16, likely due to a read error; the protein given here is derived from the DNA. The chain recombines TRDV1 with TRDJ1; D is tentatively TRDD2 or TRDD3 (7 bases each). Trimming removed 9 bases from V and 0 bases from J, with 41 bases in between. The germline CDR1 and CDR2 sequences are TSWWSYY and QGS. The CDR3 has 23 residues. This chain's CDR3 is CALLAFLYPPGGHGVPYTDKLIF. The CDR3 region has the DNA TGTGCTCTGTTGGCCTTCCTTTATCCCCCTGGGGGTCACGGGGTCCCCTACACCGATAAACTCATCTTT.

This clone was picked up a small number of times. The V call is TRDV3, the J call TRDJ3; D is tentatively TRDD2 or TRDD3 (5 bases each). With 2 bases removed from V and 0 bases from J, the gap between germline ends came to 35 bases. The CDR3 has 24 amino acids. Germline V gene sequence: CDR1 TVYSNPD, CDR2 GDNSRS (reference sequence). The CDR3 sequence: CAFSTSLPHWSILGPSWDTRQMFF. The CDR3 DNA is TGTGCCTTTTCTACGTCTCTTCCCCACTGGTCAATATTAGGTCCCTCCTGGGACACCCGACAGATGTTTTTC.

In this sample, this clone turned up a few times. The protein that TCRdb holds for this DNA derives from a much larger clone and differs from the translated DNA at residue 10, which likely indicates a read error; the protein shown here is translated from the DNA. This chain uses TRDV1 with TRDJ1; D may match TRDD2 or TRDD3 (7 bases each). The CDR3 length is 23 residues. In germline, CDR1 is TSWWSYY, CDR2 QGS. With 9 bases removed from V and 0 bases from J, the gap between germline ends came to 41 bases. CDR3 in DNA: TGTGCTCTGTTGGCCTTCCTTTATCCCTCTGGGGGTCACGGGGTCTCCTACACCGATAAACTCATCTTT. Its translation is CALLAFLYPSGGHGVSYTDKLIF.

This clone came up a few times. A read error likely explains this, since a far larger clone differs by one base. The sample holds other DNA sequences that translate to the same CDR3. This sequence joins TRDV1 and TRDJ1, with a weak D call TRDD3 (5 bases). Germline CDR1 and CDR2: TSWWSYY and QGS. CDR3 size: 17 residues. In nucleotides, the CDR3 is TGTGCCCTTGGGGAAAGGAGGGCAACGAGGGGGACCGATAAACTCATCTTT. It codes for CALGERRATRGTDKLIF.

On this clone: It is likely a read error: a sequence one base away is far more abundant. This CDR3 is also generated by other DNA sequences in the sample. The chain is built from TRDV1 and TRDJ1; D possibly matches TRDD2 or TRDD3 (8 bases each). Germline V gene sequence: CDR1 TSWWSYY, CDR2 QGS. This CDR3 is 23 amino acids long. V shed 0 bases and J shed 0 bases, with 32 bases lying between them. The chain's CDR3 is CALGELLPTWGLLGVQYTDKLIF. The CDR3 DNA follows: TGTGCTCTTGGGGAACTTCTTCCTACGTGGGGGTTACTGGGGGTTCAGTACACCGATAAACTCATCTTT.

This clone turned up a few times. The mismatch at residue 12 between this DNA's translation and the TCRdb protein of a much larger clone likely reflects a read error; the protein shown is translated from the DNA. This chain links TRDV1 with TRDJ1; 10 nucleotides agree with TRDD3. Looked up from germline, CDR1 is TSWWSYY and CDR2 is QGS. With 3 bases clipped from V and 0 bases from J, the junction kept 16 bases outside the gene matches. The CDR3 loop spans 20 amino acids. CDR3 DNA sequence: TGTGCTCTTGGGGACCTCTACGTACTGGGGGATTCCGGGTACACCGATAAACTCATCTTT. Residues: CALGDLYVLGDSGYTDKLIF.

Note on this clone: TCRdb's protein, taken from a much larger clone, differs from this DNA's translation at residue 4, likely owing to a read error; the protein displayed comes from the DNA. This rearrangement joins TRDV1 to TRDJ1; TRDD3 aligns across 13 bases. The CDR3 extends over 22 amino acids. Germline lookup yields CDR1 TSWWSYY and CDR2 QGS. The DNA of the CDR3 is TGTGCTCTTGAGGAACTTCAGCCTTCCTTAAACTGGGGGATACGCCGGACCGATAAACTCATCTTT. This gives the protein CALEELQPSLNWGIRRTDKLIF.

This clone occurred a few times. For this DNA, TCRdb reports the protein of a much larger clone, which diverges at residue 5, most likely from a read error; the protein presented here is translated directly from the DNA. CDR3 nucleotide sequence: TGTGCTCTTGGATCCAAAGGCCTACACTCCCTGGGGAGACCGTACACCGATAAACTCATCTTT. Translation gives CALGSKGLHSLGRPYTDKLIF. This sequence joins TRDV1 and TRDJ1, with D maybe TRDD3 (6 bases). This CDR3 is 21 amino acids long. The V gene's germline CDR1 is TSWWSYY and CDR2 QGS. Trimming left V 6 bases short and J 0 bases short, with 32 bases between.

This clone was recorded many times. A far bigger clonotype differs at one base, so this is likely a read error. The sample contains more than one DNA sequence encoding this CDR3. V and J are TRDV1 and TRDJ1; perhaps D is TRDD1, TRDD2 or TRDD3 (5 bases each). Germline V lookup: CDR1 TSWWSYY, CDR2 QGS. The CDR3 is 23 residues long. CDR3 in amino acids: CALGEIPHLHTRTGISITDKLIF. In DNA form, the CDR3 reads TGTGCCCTTGGGGAAATCCCTCACCTACACACCCGGACTGGAATTTCTATTACCGATAAACTCATCTTT.

This clone was recorded a few times. The protein given by TCRdb reflects a much larger clone and differs at residue 14 from this DNA's translation, likely from a read error; the protein shown is the DNA's translation. The V gene is TRDV3, the J gene TRDJ3; D is perhaps TRDD3 (7 bases). The V end lost 4 bases, the J end lost 5 bases, and 33 bases lay between the germline ends. The germline V gene encodes CDR1 TVYSNPD and CDR2 GDNSRS (reference sequence). CDR3 size: 21 residues. CDR3 loop: CASTTLGAKYHRSRDTRQMFF. CDR3 nucleotide sequence: TGTGCCTCCACTACGCTGGGGGCGAAATACCACCGATCCCGGGACACCCGACAGATGTTTTTC.

This clone has at least ten counts. A far larger clone is a single base away, which makes a read error likely. V gene TRDV1 combines with J gene TRDJ1; D might be TRDD1 (5 bases). Germline CDR1 is TSWWSYY and CDR2 is QGS. The CDR3 loop spans 24 amino acids. Trimming shortened V by 0 bases and J by 0 bases, and 35 bases separated the two germline ends. The CDR3 is CALGELISKNRFNGRKTYTDKLIF. CDR3 bases: TGTGCTCTTGGGGAACTAATTTCCAAGAATAGATTTAATGGGCGCAAAACGTACACCGATAAACTCATCTTT.

This clone was detected a few times. This likely came from a read error, as a far larger clone is one base away. Other DNA variants within this sample encode the same CDR3. This rearrangement joins TRDV1 to TRDJ1; 8 bases map to TRDD3. The CDR3 is made up of 22 amino acids. CDR1 and CDR2 from the germline V gene are TSWWSYY and QGS. CDR3 DNA: TGTGCTCTTGGGGAACTTGCCCACCTGTTGTCCGCTGGGGGAATTTACACCGATAAACTCATTTTT. Protein product: CALGELAHLLSAGGIYTDKLIF.

No V gene was called, though TRDJ1 was called as the J gene; the D call of TRDD3 is as the table states it, not checked on the DNA. The length of the CDR3 is 23 residues. The CDR3 region is CASLCLPIRGRGERTSYTDKLIF. For the CDR3, the DNA is TGTGCTTCATTGTGCCTTCCTATAAGAGGTCGGGGAGAGAGGACCTCCTACACCGATAAACTCATCTTT.

This clone was seen a handful of times. TCRdb's protein for this DNA is that of a much larger clone and differs from the translation at residue 5, likely a read error; the protein shown is the DNA translation. CDR3 amino acids: CALGKLLPRRVWGPSDKLIF. The CDR3 region has the DNA TGTGCTCTTGGGAAACTTCTTCCTAGGAGGGTCTGGGGCCCTAGTGATAAACTCATCTTT. The chain is built from TRDV1 and TRDJ1, with D maybe TRDD2 (7 bases). The CDR3 extends over 20 amino acids. The V gene's germline CDR1 is TSWWSYY and CDR2 QGS.

This clone has just a few counts. TCRdb's protein for this DNA is that of a much larger clone and differs from the translation at residue 13, likely a read error; the protein shown is the DNA translation. The V call is TRAV29/DV5, the J call TRDJ1; the D gene is possibly TRDD3 (10 bases). The germline V gene encodes CDR1 NSMFDY and CDR2 ISSIKDK. This CDR3 comprises 19 residues. Trimming took off 2 bases at V and 1 base at J, with 27 bases between the two ends. The CDR3 DNA sequence: TGTGCAGCAAGTTCCTTCCTACTCACTGGGGGATCCTGCACCGATAAACTCATCTTT. Encoded protein: CAASSFLLTGGSCTDKLIF.

This clone was picked up a small number of times. A read error is the likely source, as a far larger clone sits one nucleotide away. Other DNA sequences in the same sample also yield this CDR3. The chain joins TRDV1 to TRDJ1; D gene unclear. CDR1 is TSWWSYY and CDR2 is QGS in the germline V gene. V shed 6 bases and J shed 10 bases, with 15 bases lying between them. CDR3 length: 12 amino acids. CDR3 residues: CALGDLECGLIF. CDR3 coding DNA: TGTGCTCTTGGAGACCTGGAGTGTGGACTCATCTTT.

This clone was found a few times. This sequence is one base from a far larger clone and is likely a read error. This CDR3 is also generated by other DNA sequences in the sample. This sequence joins TRDV2 and TRDJ1; 7 bases match TRDD3. J gave up 0 bases and V 0 bases, and 12 bases lay outside the gene matches. The germline V gene has CDR1 GEAIGNYY and CDR2 EKD. CDR3 length: 18 residues. The DNA of the CDR3 is TGTGCCTGTGACACCCTTACTGGGGCACTGTTATACACCGATAAACTCATCTTT. Translated, it gives CACDTLTGALLYTDKLIF.

Comments on this clone: The TCRdb record carries a much larger clone's protein, which differs from this DNA's translation at residue 17; a read error is the likely cause, and the protein listed here is the DNA translation. The J gene is TRDJ1, the V gene TRDV1; weak D call: TRDD3 (6 bases). The CDR3 sequence is 21 residues long. Germline loops: CDR1 TSWWSYY, CDR2 QGS. This CDR3 is CALGPPYTLSGGRRYTGKLIF. The CDR3 DNA reads TGTGCTCTTGGCCCCCCTTACACGCTTAGTGGGGGTCGGAGGTACACCGGTAAACTCATCTTT.

This clone was recorded a few times. Translating this DNA gives a protein that differs at residue 3 from the TCRdb one, which belongs to a much larger clone; a read error is likely, and the protein shown is this translation. V usage is TRDV2 and J usage is TRDJ1; D possibly corresponds to TRDD3 (5 bases). The CDR3 totals 17 residues. Looked up from germline, CDR1 is GEAIGNYY and CDR2 is EKD. CDR3: CAYDVFGVVPGTDKLIF. The DNA for the CDR3 is TGTGCCTATGACGTCTTTGGGGTTGTACCCGGCACCGATAAACTCATCTTT.